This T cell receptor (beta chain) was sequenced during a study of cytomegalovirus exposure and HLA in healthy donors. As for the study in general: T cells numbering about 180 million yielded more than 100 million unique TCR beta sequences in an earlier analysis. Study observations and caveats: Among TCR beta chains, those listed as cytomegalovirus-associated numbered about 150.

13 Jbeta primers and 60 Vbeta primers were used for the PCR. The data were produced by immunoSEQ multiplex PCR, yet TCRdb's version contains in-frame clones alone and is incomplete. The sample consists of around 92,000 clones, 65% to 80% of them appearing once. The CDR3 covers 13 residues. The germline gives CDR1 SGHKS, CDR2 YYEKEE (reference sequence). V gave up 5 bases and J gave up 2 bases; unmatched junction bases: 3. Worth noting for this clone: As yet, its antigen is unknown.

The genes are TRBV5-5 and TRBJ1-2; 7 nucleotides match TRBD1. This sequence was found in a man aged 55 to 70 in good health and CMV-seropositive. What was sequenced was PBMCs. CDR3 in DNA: TGTGCCAGCAGAGGACAGGAGAACTATGGCTACACCTTC. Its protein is CASRGQENYGYTF. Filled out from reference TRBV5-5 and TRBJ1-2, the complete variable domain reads DAGVTQSPTHLIKTRGQQVTLRCSPISGHKSVSWYQQVLGQGPQFIFQYYEKEERGRGNFPDRFSARQFPNYSSELNVNALLLGDSALYLCASRGQENYGYTFGSGTRLTVV.